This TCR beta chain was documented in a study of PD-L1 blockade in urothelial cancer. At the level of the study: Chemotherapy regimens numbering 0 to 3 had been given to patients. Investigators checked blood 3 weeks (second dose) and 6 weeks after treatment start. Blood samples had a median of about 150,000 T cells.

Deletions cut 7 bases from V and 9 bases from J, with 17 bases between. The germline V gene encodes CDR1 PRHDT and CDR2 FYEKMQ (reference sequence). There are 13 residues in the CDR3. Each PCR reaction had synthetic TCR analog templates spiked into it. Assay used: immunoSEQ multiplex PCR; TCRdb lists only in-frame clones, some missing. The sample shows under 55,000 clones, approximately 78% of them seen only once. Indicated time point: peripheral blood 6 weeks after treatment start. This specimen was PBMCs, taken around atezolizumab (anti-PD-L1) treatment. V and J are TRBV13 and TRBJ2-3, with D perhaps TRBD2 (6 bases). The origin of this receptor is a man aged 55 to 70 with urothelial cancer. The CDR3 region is CASTLEPGRTQYF. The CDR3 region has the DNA TGTGCCAGCACCCTCGAGCCGGGGAGGACGCAGTATTTT.